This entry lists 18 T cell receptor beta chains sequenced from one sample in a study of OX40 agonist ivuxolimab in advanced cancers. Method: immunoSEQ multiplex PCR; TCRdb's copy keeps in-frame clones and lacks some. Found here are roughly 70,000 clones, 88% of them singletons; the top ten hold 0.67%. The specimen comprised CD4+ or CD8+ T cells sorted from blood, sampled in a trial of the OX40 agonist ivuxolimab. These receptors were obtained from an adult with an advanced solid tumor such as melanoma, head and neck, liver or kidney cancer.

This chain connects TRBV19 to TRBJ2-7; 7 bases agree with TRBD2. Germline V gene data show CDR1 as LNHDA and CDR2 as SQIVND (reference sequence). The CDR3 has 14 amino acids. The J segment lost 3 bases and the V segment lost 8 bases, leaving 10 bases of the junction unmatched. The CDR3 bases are TGTGCCAGTTCCCTCAGGCGGGAGAGCTACGAGCAGTACTTC. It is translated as CASSLRRESYEQYF.

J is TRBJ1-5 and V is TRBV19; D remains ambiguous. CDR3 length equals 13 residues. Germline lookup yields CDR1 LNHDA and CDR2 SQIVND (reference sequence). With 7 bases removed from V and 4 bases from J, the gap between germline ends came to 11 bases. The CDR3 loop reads CASTLGRNQPQHF. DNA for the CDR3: TGTGCCAGTACTTTGGGGAGAAATCAGCCCCAGCATTTT.

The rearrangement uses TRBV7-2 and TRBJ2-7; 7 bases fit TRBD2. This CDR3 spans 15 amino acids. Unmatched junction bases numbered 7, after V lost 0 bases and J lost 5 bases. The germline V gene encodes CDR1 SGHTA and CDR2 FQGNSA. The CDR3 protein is CASSLAGGPQHEQYF. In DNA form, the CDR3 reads TGTGCCAGCAGCTTAGCGGGAGGGCCACAGCACGAGCAGTACTTC.

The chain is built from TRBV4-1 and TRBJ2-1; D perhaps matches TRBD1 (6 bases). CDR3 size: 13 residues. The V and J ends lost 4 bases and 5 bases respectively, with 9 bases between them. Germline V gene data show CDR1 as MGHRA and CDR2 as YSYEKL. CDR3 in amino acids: CASSRDTDNEQFF. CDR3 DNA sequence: TGCGCCAGCAGCCGGGACACCGACAATGAGCAGTTCTTC.

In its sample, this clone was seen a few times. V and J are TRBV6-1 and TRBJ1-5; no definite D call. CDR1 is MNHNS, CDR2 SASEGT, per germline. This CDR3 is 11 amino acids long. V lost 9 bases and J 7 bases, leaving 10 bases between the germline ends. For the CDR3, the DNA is TGTGCCAGTTCCTTCGGGCAGCCCCAGCATTTT. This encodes CASSFGQPQHF.

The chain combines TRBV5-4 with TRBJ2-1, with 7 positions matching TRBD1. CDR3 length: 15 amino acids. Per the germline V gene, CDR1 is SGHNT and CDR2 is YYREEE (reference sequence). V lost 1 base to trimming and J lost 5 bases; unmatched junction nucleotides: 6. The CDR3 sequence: CASSLRGGRHNEQFF. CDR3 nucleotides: TGTGCCAGCAGCTTGAGAGGGGGCAGGCACAATGAGCAGTTCTTC.

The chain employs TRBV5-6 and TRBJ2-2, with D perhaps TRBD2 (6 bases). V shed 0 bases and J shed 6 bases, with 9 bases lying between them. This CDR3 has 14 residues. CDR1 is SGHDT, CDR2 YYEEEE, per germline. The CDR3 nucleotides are TGTGCCAGCAGCTTGGGAGGGAGGCCCGGGGAGCTGTTTTTT. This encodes CASSLGGRPGELFF. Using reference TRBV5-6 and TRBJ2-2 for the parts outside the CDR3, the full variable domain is DAGVTQSPTHLIKTRGQQVTLRCSPKSGHDTVSWYQQALGQGPQFIFQYYEEEERQRGNFPDRFSGHQFPNYSSELNVNALLLGDSALYLCASSLGGRPGELFFGEGSRLTVL.

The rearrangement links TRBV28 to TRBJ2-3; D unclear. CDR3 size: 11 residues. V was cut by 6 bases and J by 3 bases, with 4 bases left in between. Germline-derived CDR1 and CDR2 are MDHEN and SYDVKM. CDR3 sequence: CASSRTDTQYF. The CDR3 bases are TGTGCCAGCAGCCGAACAGATACGCAGTATTTT.

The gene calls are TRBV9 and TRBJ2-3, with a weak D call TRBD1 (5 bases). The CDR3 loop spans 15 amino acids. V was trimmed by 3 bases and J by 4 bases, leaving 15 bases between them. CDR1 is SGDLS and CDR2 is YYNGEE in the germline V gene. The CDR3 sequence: CASSEKDIFADTQYF. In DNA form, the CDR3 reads TGTGCCAGCAGCGAAAAGGACATTTTCGCAGATACGCAGTATTTT. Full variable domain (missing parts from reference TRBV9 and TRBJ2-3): DSGVTQTPKHLITATGQRVTLRCSPRSGDLSVYWYQQSLDQGLQFLIQYYNGEERAKGNILERFSAQQFPDLHSELNLSSLELGDSALYFCASSEKDIFADTQYFGPGTRLTVL.

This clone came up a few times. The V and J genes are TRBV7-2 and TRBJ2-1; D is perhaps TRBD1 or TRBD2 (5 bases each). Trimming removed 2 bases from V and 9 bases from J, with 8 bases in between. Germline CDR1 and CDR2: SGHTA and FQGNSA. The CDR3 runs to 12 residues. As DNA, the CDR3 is TGTGCCAGCAGCTTAAGAGGGACTGAGCAGTTCTTC. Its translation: CASSLRGTEQFF.

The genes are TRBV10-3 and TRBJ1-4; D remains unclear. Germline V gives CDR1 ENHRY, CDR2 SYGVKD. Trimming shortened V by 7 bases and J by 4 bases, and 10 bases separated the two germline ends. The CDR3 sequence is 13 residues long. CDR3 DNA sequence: TGTGCCATCAACACAGATCTTAATGAAAAACTGTTTTTT. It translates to CAINTDLNEKLFF.

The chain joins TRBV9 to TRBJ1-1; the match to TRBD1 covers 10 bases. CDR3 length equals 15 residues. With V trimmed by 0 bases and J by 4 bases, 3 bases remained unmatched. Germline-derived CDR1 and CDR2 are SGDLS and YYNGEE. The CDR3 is CASSVEGTGATEAFF. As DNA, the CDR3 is TGTGCCAGCAGCGTAGAGGGGACAGGGGCCACTGAAGCTTTCTTT.

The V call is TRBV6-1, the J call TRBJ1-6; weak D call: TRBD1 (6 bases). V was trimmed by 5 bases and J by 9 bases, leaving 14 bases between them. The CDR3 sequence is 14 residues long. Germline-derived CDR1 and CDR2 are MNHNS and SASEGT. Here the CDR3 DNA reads TGTGCCAGCAGTCCGGACAGATTGAGTTCACCCCTCCACTTT. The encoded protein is CASSPDRLSSPLHF.

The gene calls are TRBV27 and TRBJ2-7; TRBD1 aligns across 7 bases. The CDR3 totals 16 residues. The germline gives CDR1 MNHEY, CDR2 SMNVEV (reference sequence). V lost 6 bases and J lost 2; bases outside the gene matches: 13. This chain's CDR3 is CASSFTPGQVTYEQYF. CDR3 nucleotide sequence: TGTGCCAGCAGCTTCACCCCCGGACAGGTCACCTACGAGCAGTACTTC.

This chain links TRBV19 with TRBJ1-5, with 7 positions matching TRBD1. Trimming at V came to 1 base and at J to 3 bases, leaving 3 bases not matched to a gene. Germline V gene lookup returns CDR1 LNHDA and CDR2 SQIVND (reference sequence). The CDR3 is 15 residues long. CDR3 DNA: TGTGCCAGTAGTATAGGAGACAGGGCCAATCAGCCCCAGCATTTT. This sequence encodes CASSIGDRANQPQHF.

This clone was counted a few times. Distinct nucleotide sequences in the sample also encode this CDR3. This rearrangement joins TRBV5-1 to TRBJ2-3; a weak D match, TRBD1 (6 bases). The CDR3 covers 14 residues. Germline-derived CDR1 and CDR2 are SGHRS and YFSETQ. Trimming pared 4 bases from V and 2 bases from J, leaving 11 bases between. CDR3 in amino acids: CASSLGQHTDTQYF. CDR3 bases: TGCGCCAGCAGCCTGGGACAACACACAGATACGCAGTATTTT.

For the CDR3, the DNA is TGCGCCAGCGGGTTTCAACCCAGCACAGATACGCAGTATTTT. It translates to CASGFQPSTDTQYF. The V call is TRBV5-1, the J call TRBJ2-3; D not certain. CDR1 is SGHRS, CDR2 YFSETQ, per germline. The CDR3 is made up of 14 amino acids. Trimming shortened V by 7 bases and J by 0 bases, and 12 bases separated the two germline ends.

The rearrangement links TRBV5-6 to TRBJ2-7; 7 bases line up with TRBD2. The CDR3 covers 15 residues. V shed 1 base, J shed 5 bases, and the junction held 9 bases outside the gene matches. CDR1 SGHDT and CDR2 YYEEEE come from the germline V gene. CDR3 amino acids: CASSLFGGRADEQYF. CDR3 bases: TGTGCCAGCAGCTTGTTCGGGGGGAGGGCGGACGAGCAGTACTTC.